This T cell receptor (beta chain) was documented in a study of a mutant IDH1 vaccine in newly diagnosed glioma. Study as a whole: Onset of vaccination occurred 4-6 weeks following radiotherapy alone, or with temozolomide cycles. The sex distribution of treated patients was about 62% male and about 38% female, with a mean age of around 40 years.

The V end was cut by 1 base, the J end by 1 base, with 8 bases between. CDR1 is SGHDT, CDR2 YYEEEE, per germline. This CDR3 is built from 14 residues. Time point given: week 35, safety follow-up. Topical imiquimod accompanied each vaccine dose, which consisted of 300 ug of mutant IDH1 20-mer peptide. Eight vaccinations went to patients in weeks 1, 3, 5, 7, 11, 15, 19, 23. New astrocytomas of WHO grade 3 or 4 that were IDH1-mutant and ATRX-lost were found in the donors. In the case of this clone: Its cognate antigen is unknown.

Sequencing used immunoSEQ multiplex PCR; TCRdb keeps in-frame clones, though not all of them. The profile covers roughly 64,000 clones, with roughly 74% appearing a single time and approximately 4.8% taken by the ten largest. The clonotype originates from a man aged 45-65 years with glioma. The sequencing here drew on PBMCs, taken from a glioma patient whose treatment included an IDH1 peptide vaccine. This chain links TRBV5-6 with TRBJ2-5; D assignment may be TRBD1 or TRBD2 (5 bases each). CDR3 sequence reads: CASSLLGPQETQYF. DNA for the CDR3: TGTGCCAGCAGCTTGTTGGGACCCCAAGAGACCCAGTACTTC. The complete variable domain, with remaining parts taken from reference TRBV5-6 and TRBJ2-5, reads DAGVTQSPTHLIKTRGQQVTLRCSPKSGHDTVSWYQQALGQGPQFIFQYYEEEERQRGNFPDRFSGHQFPNYSSELNVNALLLGDSALYLCASSLLGPQETQYFGPGTRLLVL.